What follows are 28 T cell receptor beta chains derived from one specimen sequenced in a study of blood T cell repertoires in COVID-19. TCRdb's copy holds only in-frame clones and misses some; the assay was immunoSEQ multiplex PCR. The sample has 260,000 or so clones, roughly 86% seen once. The sample was PBMCs or T cells enriched from blood (not recorded which). The receptors shown here come from a woman under 40 with acute COVID-19.

CDR3 protein: CASSLGGMSNEQFF. The CDR3 nucleotides are TGTGCCAGCAGCTTAGGAGGGATGAGCAATGAGCAGTTCTTC. The rearrangement joins TRBV7-2 to TRBJ2-1, with a possible D match to TRBD2 (5 bases). Germline V CDR1 and CDR2: SGHTA, FQGNSA. The CDR3 consists of 14 residues. V lost 1 base to trimming and J lost 6 bases, with 10 bases between them.

This clone was found a few times. The rearrangement joins TRBV5-1 to TRBJ1-1; the match to TRBD1 covers 11 bases. Germline CDR1 reads SGHRS; CDR2 reads YFSETQ. CDR3 size: 13 residues. V shed 3 bases, J shed 6 bases, and the junction held 1 base outside the gene matches. CDR3 DNA: TGCGCCAGCAGCTGGGGACAGGGGGCTGAAGCTTTCTTT. This codes for CASSWGQGAEAFF.

The rearrangement uses TRBV6-1 and TRBJ1-6; tentative D call: TRBD1 (5 bases). The CDR3 runs to 15 residues. Trimming pared 2 bases from V and 10 bases from J, leaving 15 bases between. Germline values: CDR1 MNHNS, CDR2 SASEGT. For the CDR3, the DNA is TGTGCCAGCAGTGAACAGGGCCCAGAGAGATCACCCCTCCACTTT. Protein: CASSEQGPERSPLHF.

There are a few counts of this clone. The J gene is TRBJ2-7, the V gene TRBV7-8; 10 nucleotides line up with TRBD1. The trim removed 3 bases at V and 0 bases at J, leaving 5 bases unmatched. CDR1 is SGHVS and CDR2 is FQNEAQ in the germline V gene. The CDR3 is 16 residues long. The CDR3 nucleotides read TGTGCCAGCAGCTTTTCCGGGACAGGGGCCTCCTACGAGCAGTACTTC. It specifies CASSFSGTGASYEQYF.

V usage is TRBV6-2 or TRBV6-3 and J usage is TRBJ1-4; 7 nucleotides line up with TRBD1. Losses at the gene ends were 5 bases for V and 7 bases for J; bases not matched to a gene: 7. The CDR3 contains 14 residues. CDR1 is MNHEY, CDR2 SVGEGT, per germline. CDR3 DNA sequence: TGTGCCAGCAGTACAGGGGCCGACCTTGAAAAACTGTTTTTT. This encodes CASSTGADLEKLFF.

This chain links TRBV4-3 with TRBJ2-2; 10 bases fit TRBD2. CDR1 and CDR2 (germline): LGHNA, YSLEER. This CDR3 comprises 18 residues. The V gene end was trimmed by 0 bases and the J gene end by 6 bases; junction bases not matched to a gene: 10. CDR3 bases: TGCGCCAGCAGCCAAGATAGGGCTAGCGGGGGACGGGCCGGGGAGCTGTTTTTT. It encodes CASSQDRASGGRAGELFF.

The CDR3 DNA reads as TGTGCCAGCAGTTACCCTAGAGAGACGATGGGGGCCAACGTCCTGACTTTC. The encoded protein is CASSYPRETMGANVLTF. The chain uses TRBV6-2 or TRBV6-3 and TRBJ2-6; D remains ambiguous. The CDR3 spans 17 residues. The germline V and J ends were trimmed by 2 bases and 4 bases, with 15 bases remaining between them. Germline CDR1 MNHEY, CDR2 SVGEGT.

This chain uses TRBV6-5 with TRBJ2-2, with TRBD2 as a possible D gene (6 bases). The CDR3 covers 13 residues. From germline, CDR1 is MNHEY and CDR2 SVGAGI. V was shortened by 9 bases and J by 3 bases, with 11 bases between the two germline ends. CDR3 in amino acids: CASSREYTGELFF. CDR3 DNA sequence: TGTGCCAGTAGTCGGGAGTACACCGGGGAGCTGTTTTTT.

The chain has TRBV3-1 (or the pseudogene TRBV3-2) and TRBJ2-3; possibly TRBD2 for D (5 bases). This CDR3 contains 11 residues. V lost 3 bases, J lost 11 bases, and 9 bases lay in between. The germline gives CDR1 LGHDT, CDR2 YNNKEL (reference sequence). CDR3 region: CASSQDSKQYF. The CDR3, as DNA: TGTGCCAGCAGCCAGGACTCAAAGCAGTATTTT.

The CDR3 coding sequence is TGTGCCAGCAGTTTATTCGGTACTTCTGGGGCCAACGTCCTGACTTTC. This encodes CASSLFGTSGANVLTF. V and J are TRBV27 and TRBJ2-6; D ambiguous. This CDR3 spans 16 amino acids. Deletions cut 1 base from V and 1 base from J, with 8 bases between. Germline loops: CDR1 MNHEY, CDR2 SMNVEV (reference sequence).

The chain has TRBV5-1 and TRBJ1-5, with a possible D match to TRBD1 (5 bases). V lost 3 bases and J 4 bases, leaving 11 bases between the germline ends. The CDR3 is made up of 14 amino acids. Germline CDR1 SGHRS, CDR2 YFSETQ. This CDR3 is CASSSGESNQPQHF. In DNA, the CDR3 is TGCGCCAGCAGCTCGGGGGAGTCTAATCAGCCCCAGCATTTT.

The chain uses TRBV7-9 and TRBJ2-3; 13 bases agree with TRBD2. Germline assignment: CDR1 SEHNR and CDR2 FQNEAQ (reference sequence). The CDR3 covers 18 residues. V gave up 5 bases and J gave up 0 bases; unmatched junction bases: 8. CDR3 protein: CASSVRLAGGTSTDTQYF. The CDR3 region has the DNA TGTGCCAGCAGCGTTAGACTAGCGGGGGGAACTAGCACAGATACGCAGTATTTT.

V usage is TRBV5-6 and J usage is TRBJ1-1; 8 bases are shared with TRBD1. The J segment lost 5 bases and the V segment lost 6 bases, leaving 12 bases of the junction unmatched. CDR3 length equals 15 residues. Looked up from germline, CDR1 is SGHDT and CDR2 is YYEEEE. The DNA of the CDR3 is TGTGCCAGCACCGTTCTCGACAGGGGAAGGACTGAAGCTTTCTTT. Encoded protein: CASTVLDRGRTEAFF.

In its sample, this clone was seen a few times. This chain connects TRBV5-4 to TRBJ2-5; TRBD2 agrees at 9 bases. The CDR3 runs to 15 residues. V lost 3 bases and J lost 0; bases outside the gene matches: 3. CDR1 and CDR2 from the germline V gene are SGHNT and YYREEE (reference sequence). DNA of the CDR3: TGTGCCAGCAGCTCCGTAGCGGGAGACCAAGAGACCCAGTACTTC. Translating gives CASSSVAGDQETQYF.

V is TRBV28 and J is TRBJ2-1, with D tentatively TRBD1 (5 bases). V was trimmed by 8 bases and J by 4 bases, leaving 9 bases between them. CDR1 and CDR2 (germline): MDHEN, SYDVKM. The CDR3 runs 12 residues. The CDR3 DNA is TGTGCCAGCCAGGGATCTTACAATGAGCAGTTCTTC. Amino acids: CASQGSYNEQFF.

The genes are TRBV27 and TRBJ1-4; 7 bases line up with TRBD1. The V and J ends lost 6 bases and 5 bases, in that order; junction bases with no gene match: 9. Germline V gene data show CDR1 as MNHEY and CDR2 as SMNVEV (reference sequence). The CDR3 has 15 amino acids. This chain's CDR3 is CASRPGTVDNEKLFF. The CDR3 region has the DNA TGTGCCAGCAGACCGGGGACAGTAGACAATGAAAAACTGTTTTTT.

The chain employs TRBV19 and TRBJ1-2; D not resolved. The CDR3 length is 13 residues. The V gene lost 6 bases and the J gene lost 5 bases, with 13 bases spanning the gap. CDR1 and CDR2 (germline): LNHDA, SQIVND (reference sequence). The DNA for the CDR3 is TGTGCCAGTAGAAACAATCCTTTTTATGGCTACACCTTC. Amino acids: CASRNNPFYGYTF.

The rearrangement links TRBV24-1 to TRBJ1-1, with D unresolved. V shed 5 bases and J shed 8 bases, with 17 bases lying between them. CDR3 length: 14 amino acids. Looked up from germline, CDR1 is KGHDR and CDR2 is SFDVKD. The chain's CDR3 is CATSAPVAGPEAFF. In nucleotides, the CDR3 is TGTGCCACCAGTGCCCCGGTCGCGGGTCCCGAAGCTTTCTTT.

The rearrangement joins TRBV6-1 to TRBJ1-6; no clear D gene. This CDR3 region has 13 residues. V lost 3 bases to trimming and J lost 5 bases, with 5 bases between them. Germline values: CDR1 MNHNS, CDR2 SASEGT. The CDR3 DNA reads as TGTGCCAGCAGTGACCTTCATAATTCACCCCTCCACTTT. Encoded protein: CASSDLHNSPLHF.

The chain carries TRBV11-1 and TRBJ2-1, with D unresolved. The length of the CDR3 is 14 residues. Germline V gives CDR1 SGHAT, CDR2 FQDESV (reference sequence). The V end lost 5 bases, the J end lost 4 bases, and 12 bases lay between the germline ends. The chain's CDR3 is CASSPRSVYNEQFF. The CDR3 nucleotides read TGTGCCAGCAGCCCCCGGTCGGTTTACAATGAGCAGTTCTTC.

The gene calls are TRBV7-2 and TRBJ1-1; D is ambiguous. CDR1 is SGHTA and CDR2 is FQGNSA in the germline V gene. Trimming removed 5 bases at V and 5 bases at J, with 21 bases between. The CDR3 is 16 residues long. CDR3 nucleotide sequence: TGTGCCAGCAGCCTAAGAGGTGTGAGCGACTTAACTGAAGCTTTCTTT. Translated: CASSLRGVSDLTEAFF. The whole variable domain, remainder taken from reference TRBV7-2 and TRBJ1-1, is GAGVSQSPSNKVTEKGKDVELRCDPISGHTALYWYRQSLGQGLEFLIYFQGNSAPDKSGLPSDRFSAERTGGSVSTLTIQRTQQEDSAVYLCASSLRGVSDLTEAFFGQGTRLTVV.

J is TRBJ1-4 and V is TRBV4-1; TRBD1 aligns across 9 bases. Germline CDR1 reads MGHRA; CDR2 reads YSYEKL. With V trimmed by 1 base and J by 4 bases, 1 base remained unmatched. The CDR3 covers 15 residues. The CDR3 nucleotides read TGCGCCAGCAGCCAAGTGGACAGGGGTAATGAAAAACTGTTTTTT. Translation: CASSQVDRGNEKLFF.

V is TRBV18 and J is TRBJ1-4; D may be TRBD1 (6 bases). V lost 6 bases and J lost 5, with 16 bases in between. The CDR3 consists of 15 residues. Germline CDR1 KGHSH, CDR2 LQKENI. CDR3: CASSPAGQGNEKLFF. The CDR3 coding sequence is TGTGCCAGCTCCCCCGCCGGGCAGGGGAATGAAAAACTGTTTTTT.

The V gene is TRBV12-3 or TRBV12-4, the J gene TRBJ1-1; 7 bases fit TRBD1. J was trimmed by 1 base and V by 6 bases; bases with no gene match: 2. The CDR3 consists of 13 residues. The CDR3: CASRHRGNTEAFF. The CDR3 region has the DNA TGTGCCAGCAGACACAGGGGGAACACTGAAGCTTTCTTT.

The chain joins TRBV29-1 to TRBJ1-1; possible D gene TRBD1, 6 bases. The germline V gene encodes CDR1 SQVTM and CDR2 ANQGSEA. Trimming took off 4 bases at V and 10 bases at J, with 19 bases between the two ends. CDR3 length: 13 amino acids. The CDR3 DNA reads as TGCAGCGTTGGCCCGAGAACAGGGAGCGGAGCTTTCTTT. Translation gives CSVGPRTGSGAFF.

This clone was seen once. This sequence joins TRBV6-5 and TRBJ1-3, with unresolved D. This CDR3 comprises 16 residues. Germline V gives CDR1 MNHEY, CDR2 SVGAGI. Trimming stripped 0 bases from V and 0 bases from J, with 9 bases between. CDR3 amino acids: CASSYSPANSGNTIYF. Here the CDR3 DNA reads TGTGCCAGCAGTTACTCTCCAGCGAACTCTGGAAACACCATATATTTT.

This chain links TRBV19 with TRBJ2-7; D is possibly TRBD2 (7 bases). From germline, CDR1 is LNHDA and CDR2 SQIVND (reference sequence). Trimming cost V 2 bases and J 1 base, with 12 bases left between them. CDR3 length: 15 amino acids. For the CDR3, the DNA is TGTGCCAGTAGTATATGGCGGGGGCGATCCTACGAGCAGTACTTC. Protein sequence: CASSIWRGRSYEQYF.

The chain carries TRBV3-1 (or the pseudogene TRBV3-2) and TRBJ2-5; D perhaps matches TRBD2 (6 bases). V shed 0 bases and J shed 5 bases, with 10 bases lying between them. From germline, CDR1 is LGHDT and CDR2 YNNKEL (reference sequence). The CDR3 sequence is 14 residues long. The CDR3 loop reads CASSQEYREETQYF. CDR3 coding DNA: TGTGCCAGCAGCCAAGAGTACCGGGAGGAGACCCAGTACTTC.